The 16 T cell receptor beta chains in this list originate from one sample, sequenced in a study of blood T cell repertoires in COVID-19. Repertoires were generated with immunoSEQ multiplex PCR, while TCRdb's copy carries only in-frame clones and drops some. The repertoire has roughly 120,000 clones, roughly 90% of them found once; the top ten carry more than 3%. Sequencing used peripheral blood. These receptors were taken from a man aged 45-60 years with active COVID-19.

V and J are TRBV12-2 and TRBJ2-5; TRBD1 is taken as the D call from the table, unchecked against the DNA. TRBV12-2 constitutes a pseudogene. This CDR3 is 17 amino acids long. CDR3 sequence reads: CASRLGARQASEETQYF. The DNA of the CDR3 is TGTGCAAGTCGCTTAGGAGCCCGACAGGCATCCGAAGAGACCCAGTACTTC.

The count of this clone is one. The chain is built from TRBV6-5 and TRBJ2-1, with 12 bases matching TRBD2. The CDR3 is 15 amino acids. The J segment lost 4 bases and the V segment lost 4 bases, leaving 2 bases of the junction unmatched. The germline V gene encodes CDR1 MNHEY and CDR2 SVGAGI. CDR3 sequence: CASSSLAGGYNEQFF. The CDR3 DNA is TGTGCCAGCAGTTCCCTAGCGGGGGGGTACAATGAGCAGTTCTTC.

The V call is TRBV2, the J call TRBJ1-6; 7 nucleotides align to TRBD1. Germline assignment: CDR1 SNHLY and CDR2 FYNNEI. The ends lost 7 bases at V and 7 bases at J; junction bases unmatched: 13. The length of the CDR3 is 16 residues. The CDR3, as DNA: TGTGCCAGCACCCCACTTCCGGGACAGCAAAATTCACCCCTCCACTTT. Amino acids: CASTPLPGQQNSPLHF.

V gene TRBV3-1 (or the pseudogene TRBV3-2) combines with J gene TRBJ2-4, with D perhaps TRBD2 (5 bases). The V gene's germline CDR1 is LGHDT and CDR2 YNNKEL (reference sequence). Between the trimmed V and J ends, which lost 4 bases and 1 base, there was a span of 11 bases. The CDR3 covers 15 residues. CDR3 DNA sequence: TGTGCCAGCAGCCCAACGAGGGTGGCCAAAAACATTCAGTACTTC. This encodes CASSPTRVAKNIQYF.

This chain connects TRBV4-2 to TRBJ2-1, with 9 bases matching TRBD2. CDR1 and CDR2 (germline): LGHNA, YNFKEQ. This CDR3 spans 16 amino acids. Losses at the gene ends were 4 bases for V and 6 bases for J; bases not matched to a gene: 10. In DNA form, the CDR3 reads TGTGCCAGCAGCCCCTCCCAGGTTAGCGGGAGCAATGAGCAGTTCTTC. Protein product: CASSPSQVSGSNEQFF.

CDR3 sequence reads: CASSYVGTGELFF. The CDR3 DNA reads as TGTGCCAGCAGTTACGTCGGGACCGGGGAGCTGTTTTTT. J is TRBJ2-2 and V is TRBV6-5; D ambiguous. This CDR3 region has 13 residues. V was trimmed by 2 bases and J by 5 bases, leaving 6 bases between them. Germline assignment: CDR1 MNHEY and CDR2 SVGAGI.

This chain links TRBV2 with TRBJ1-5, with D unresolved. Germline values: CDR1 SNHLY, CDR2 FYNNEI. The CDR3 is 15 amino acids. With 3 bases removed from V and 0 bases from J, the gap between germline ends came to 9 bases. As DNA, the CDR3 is TGTGCCAGCAGTGACCGTACCTATAGCAATCAGCCCCAGCATTTT. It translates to CASSDRTYSNQPQHF.

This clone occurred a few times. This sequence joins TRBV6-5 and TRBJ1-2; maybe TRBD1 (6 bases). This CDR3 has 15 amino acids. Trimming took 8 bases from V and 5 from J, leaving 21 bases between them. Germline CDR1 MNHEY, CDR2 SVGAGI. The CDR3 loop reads CASQFKNRVGYGYTF. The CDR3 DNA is TGTGCCAGCCAATTTAAGAACAGGGTAGGGTATGGCTACACCTTC.

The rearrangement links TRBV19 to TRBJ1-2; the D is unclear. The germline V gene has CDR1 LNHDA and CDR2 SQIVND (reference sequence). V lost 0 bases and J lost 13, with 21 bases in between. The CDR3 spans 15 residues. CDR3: CASSIDGVAFSLLTF. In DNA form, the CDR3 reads TGTGCCAGTAGTATAGACGGGGTGGCGTTTTCACTTCTCACCTTC.

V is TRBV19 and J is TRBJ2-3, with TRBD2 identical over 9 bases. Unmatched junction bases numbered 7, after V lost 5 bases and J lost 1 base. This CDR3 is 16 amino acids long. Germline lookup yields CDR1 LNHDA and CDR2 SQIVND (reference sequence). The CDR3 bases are TGTGCCAGTAGTGTAGGTGCTAGCGGGGGCACAGATACGCAGTATTTT. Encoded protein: CASSVGASGGTDTQYF.

CDR3 region: CASSPGTGRSTDTQYF. Here the CDR3 DNA reads TGTGCCAGCAGCCCGGGGACAGGACGTAGCACAGATACGCAGTATTTT. The V and J genes are TRBV5-4 and TRBJ2-3; 8 bases are a match to TRBD1. Looked up from germline, CDR1 is SGHNT and CDR2 is YYREEE (reference sequence). V trimming: 4 bases; J trimming: 0 bases; junction bases outside the gene matches: 7. The CDR3 runs 16 residues.

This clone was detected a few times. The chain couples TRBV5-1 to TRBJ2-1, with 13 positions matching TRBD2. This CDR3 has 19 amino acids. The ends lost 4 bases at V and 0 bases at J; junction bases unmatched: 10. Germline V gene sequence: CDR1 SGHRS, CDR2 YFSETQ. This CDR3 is CASSHPRLAGGVSYNEQFF. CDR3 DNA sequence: TGCGCCAGCAGCCACCCACGACTAGCGGGAGGAGTCTCCTACAATGAGCAGTTCTTC. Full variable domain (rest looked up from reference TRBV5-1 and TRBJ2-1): KAGVTQTPRYLIKTRGQQVTLSCSPISGHRSVSWYQQTPGQGLQFLFEYFSETQRNKGNFPGRFSGRQFSNSRSEMNVSTLELGDSALYLCASSHPRLAGGVSYNEQFFGPGTRLTVL.

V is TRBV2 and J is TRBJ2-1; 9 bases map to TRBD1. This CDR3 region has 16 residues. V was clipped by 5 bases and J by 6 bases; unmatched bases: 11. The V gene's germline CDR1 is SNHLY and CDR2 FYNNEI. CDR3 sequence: CASSRQGGQGINEQFF. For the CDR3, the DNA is TGTGCCAGCAGTCGCCAAGGGGGACAGGGCATCAATGAGCAGTTCTTC.

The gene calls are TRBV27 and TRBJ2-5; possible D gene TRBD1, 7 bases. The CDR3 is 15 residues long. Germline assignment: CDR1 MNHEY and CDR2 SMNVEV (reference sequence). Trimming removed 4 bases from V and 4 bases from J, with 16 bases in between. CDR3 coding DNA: TGTGCCAGCAGTTACCCCCAGGGGGGTATAGAGACCCAGTACTTC. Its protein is CASSYPQGGIETQYF.

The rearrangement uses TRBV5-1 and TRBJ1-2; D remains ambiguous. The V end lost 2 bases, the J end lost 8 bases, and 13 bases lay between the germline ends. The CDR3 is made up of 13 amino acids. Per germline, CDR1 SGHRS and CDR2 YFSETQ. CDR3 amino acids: CASSLQTGRGYTF. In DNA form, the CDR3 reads TGCGCCAGCAGCTTACAGACGGGAAGGGGCTACACCTTC.

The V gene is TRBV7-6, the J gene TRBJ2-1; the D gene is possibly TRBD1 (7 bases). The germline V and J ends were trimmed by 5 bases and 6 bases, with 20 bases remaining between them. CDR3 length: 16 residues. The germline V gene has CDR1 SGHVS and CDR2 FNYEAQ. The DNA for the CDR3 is TGTGCCAGCAGCCAAATGGGACAGAGGAGGGGCAATGAGCAGTTCTTC. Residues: CASSQMGQRRGNEQFF. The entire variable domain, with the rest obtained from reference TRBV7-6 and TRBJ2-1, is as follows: GAGVSQSPRYKVTKRGQDVALRCDPISGHVSLYWYRQALGQGPEFLTYFNYEAQQDKSGLPNDRFSAERPEGSISTLTIQRTEQRDSAMYRCASSQMGQRRGNEQFFGPGTRLTVL.